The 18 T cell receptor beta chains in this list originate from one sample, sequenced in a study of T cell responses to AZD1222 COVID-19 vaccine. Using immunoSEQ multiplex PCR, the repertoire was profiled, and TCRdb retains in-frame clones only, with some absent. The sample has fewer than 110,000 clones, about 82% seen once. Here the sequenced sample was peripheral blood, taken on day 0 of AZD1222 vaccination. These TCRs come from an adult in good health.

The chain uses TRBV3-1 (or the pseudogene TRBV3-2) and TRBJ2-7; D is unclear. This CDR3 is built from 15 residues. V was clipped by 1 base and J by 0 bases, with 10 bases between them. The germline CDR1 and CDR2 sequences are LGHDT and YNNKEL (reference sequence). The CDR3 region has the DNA TGTGCCAGCAGCCAAGCGCGCGCGAGCTCCTACGAGCAGTACTTC. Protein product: CASSQARASSYEQYF.

For the CDR3, the DNA is TGTGCCAGCAGTTTTCGGGGCAGAACCTCCACTGAAGCTTTCTTT. Translating gives CASSFRGRTSTEAFF. J is TRBJ1-1 and V is TRBV28; D may be TRBD1 (5 bases). The V end lost 3 bases, the J end lost 4 bases, and 15 bases lay between the germline ends. Germline V lookup: CDR1 MDHEN, CDR2 SYDVKM. The CDR3 is made up of 15 amino acids. The variable domain in full, completed from reference TRBV28 and TRBJ1-1, reads DVKVTQSSRYLVKRTGEKVFLECVQDMDHENMFWYRQDPGLGLRLIYFSYDVKMKEKGDIPEGYSVSREKKERFSLILESASTNQTSMYLCASSFRGRTSTEAFFGQGTRLTVV.

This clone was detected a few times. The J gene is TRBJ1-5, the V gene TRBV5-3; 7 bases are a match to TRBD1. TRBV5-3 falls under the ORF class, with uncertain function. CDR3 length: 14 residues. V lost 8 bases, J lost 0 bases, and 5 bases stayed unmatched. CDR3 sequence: CARPGQSSNQPQHF. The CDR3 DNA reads TGTGCCAGGCCGGGACAGAGTAGCAATCAGCCCCAGCATTTT.

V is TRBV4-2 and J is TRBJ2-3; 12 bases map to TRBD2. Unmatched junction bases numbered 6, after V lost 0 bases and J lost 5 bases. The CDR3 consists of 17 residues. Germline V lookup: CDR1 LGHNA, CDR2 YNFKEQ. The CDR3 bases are TGTGCCAGCAGCCAAGAAGGGGGGGGACTAGCGGGAGATACGCAGTATTTT. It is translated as CASSQEGGGLAGDTQYF.

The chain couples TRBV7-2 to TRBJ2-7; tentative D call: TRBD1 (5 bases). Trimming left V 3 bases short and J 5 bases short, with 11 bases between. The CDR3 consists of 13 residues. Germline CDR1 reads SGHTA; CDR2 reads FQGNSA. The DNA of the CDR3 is TGTGCCAGCAGCTTGGCAGGGTACAACGAGCAGTACTTC. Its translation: CASSLAGYNEQYF. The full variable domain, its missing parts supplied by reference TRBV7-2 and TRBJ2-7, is GAGVSQSPSNKVTEKGKDVELRCDPISGHTALYWYRQSLGQGLEFLIYFQGNSAPDKSGLPSDRFSAERTGGSVSTLTIQRTQQEDSAVYLCASSLAGYNEQYFGPGTRLTVT.

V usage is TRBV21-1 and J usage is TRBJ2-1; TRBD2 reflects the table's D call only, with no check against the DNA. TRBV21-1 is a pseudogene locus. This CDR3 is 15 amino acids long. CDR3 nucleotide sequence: TGTGCCAGCAGCAAAGCCCTAGCGGGAGTCAATGAGCAGTTCTTC. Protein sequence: CASSKALAGVNEQFF.

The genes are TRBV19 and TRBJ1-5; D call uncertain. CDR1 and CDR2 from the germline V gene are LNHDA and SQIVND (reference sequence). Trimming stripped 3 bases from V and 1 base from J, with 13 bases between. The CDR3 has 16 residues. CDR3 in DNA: TGTGCCAGTAGTATGGTAGGGAAGCACAGCAATCAGCCCCAGCATTTT. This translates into CASSMVGKHSNQPQHF. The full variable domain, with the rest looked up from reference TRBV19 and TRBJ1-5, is DGGITQSPKYLFRKEGQNVTLSCEQNLNHDAMYWYRQDPGQGLRLIYYSQIVNDFQKGDIAEGYSVSREKKESFPLTVTSAQKNPTAFYLCASSMVGKHSNQPQHFGDGTRLSIL.

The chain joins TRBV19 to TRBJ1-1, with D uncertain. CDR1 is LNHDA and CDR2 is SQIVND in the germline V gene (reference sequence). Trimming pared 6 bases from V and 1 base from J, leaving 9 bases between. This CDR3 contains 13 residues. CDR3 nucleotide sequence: TGTGCCAGTAGAACCCTCCGGAACACTGAAGCTTTCTTT. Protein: CASRTLRNTEAFF.

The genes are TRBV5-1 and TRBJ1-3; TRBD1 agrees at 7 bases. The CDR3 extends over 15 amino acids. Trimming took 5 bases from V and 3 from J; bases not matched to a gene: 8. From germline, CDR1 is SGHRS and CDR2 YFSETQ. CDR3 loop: CASSREGGSGNTIYF. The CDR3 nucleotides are TGCGCCAGCAGTCGCGAAGGGGGCAGTGGAAACACCATATATTTT.

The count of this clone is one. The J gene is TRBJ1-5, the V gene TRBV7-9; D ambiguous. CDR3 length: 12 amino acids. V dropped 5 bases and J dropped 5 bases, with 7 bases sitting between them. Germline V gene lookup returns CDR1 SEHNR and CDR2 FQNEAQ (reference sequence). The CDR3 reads CASSLMDQPQHF. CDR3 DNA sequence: TGTGCCAGCAGCCTCATGGATCAGCCCCAGCATTTT.

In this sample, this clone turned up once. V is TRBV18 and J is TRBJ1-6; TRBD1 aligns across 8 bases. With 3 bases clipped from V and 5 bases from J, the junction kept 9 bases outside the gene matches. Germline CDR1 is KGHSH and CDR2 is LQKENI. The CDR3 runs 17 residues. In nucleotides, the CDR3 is TGTGCCAGCTCACCTCGTGGGACAGGAGCAAATAATTCACCCCTCCACTTT. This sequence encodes CASSPRGTGANNSPLHF.

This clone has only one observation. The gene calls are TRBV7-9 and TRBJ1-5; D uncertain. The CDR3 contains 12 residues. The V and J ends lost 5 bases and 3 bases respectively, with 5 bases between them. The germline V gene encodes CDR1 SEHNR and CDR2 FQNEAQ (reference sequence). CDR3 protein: CASSPDNQPQHF. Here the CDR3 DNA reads TGTGCCAGCAGCCCTGACAATCAGCCCCAGCATTTT.

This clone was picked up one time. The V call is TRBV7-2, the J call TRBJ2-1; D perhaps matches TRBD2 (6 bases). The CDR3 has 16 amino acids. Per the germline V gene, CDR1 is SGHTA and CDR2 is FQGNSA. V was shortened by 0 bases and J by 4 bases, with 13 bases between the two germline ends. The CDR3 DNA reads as TGTGCCAGCAGCTTAGCGCGGGCGGGACGATACAATGAGCAGTTCTTC. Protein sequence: CASSLARAGRYNEQFF.

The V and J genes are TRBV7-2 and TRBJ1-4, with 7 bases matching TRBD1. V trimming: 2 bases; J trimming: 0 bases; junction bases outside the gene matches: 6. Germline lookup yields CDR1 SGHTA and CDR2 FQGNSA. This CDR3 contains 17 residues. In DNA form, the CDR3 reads TGTGCCAGCAGCTTAAAGGACAGGTTACCAACTAATGAAAAACTGTTTTTT. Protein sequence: CASSLKDRLPTNEKLFF. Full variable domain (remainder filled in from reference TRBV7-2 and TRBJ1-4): GAGVSQSPSNKVTEKGKDVELRCDPISGHTALYWYRQSLGQGLEFLIYFQGNSAPDKSGLPSDRFSAERTGGSVSTLTIQRTQQEDSAVYLCASSLKDRLPTNEKLFFGSGTQLSVL.

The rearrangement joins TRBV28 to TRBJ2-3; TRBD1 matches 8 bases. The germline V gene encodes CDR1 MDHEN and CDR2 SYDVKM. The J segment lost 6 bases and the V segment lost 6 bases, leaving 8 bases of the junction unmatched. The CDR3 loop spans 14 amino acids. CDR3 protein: CASSPGQVKDTQYF. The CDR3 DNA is TGTGCCAGCAGCCCGGGACAGGTGAAGGATACGCAGTATTTT.

This chain's CDR3 is CASSIRQGGNEKLFF. CDR3 nucleotide sequence: TGTGCCAGCAGCATAAGACAGGGAGGTAATGAAAAACTGTTTTTT. The rearrangement links TRBV7-2 to TRBJ1-4, with TRBD1 identical over 7 bases. The CDR3 sequence is 15 residues long. V trimming: 5 bases; J trimming: 4 bases; junction bases outside the gene matches: 7. The germline gives CDR1 SGHTA, CDR2 FQGNSA.

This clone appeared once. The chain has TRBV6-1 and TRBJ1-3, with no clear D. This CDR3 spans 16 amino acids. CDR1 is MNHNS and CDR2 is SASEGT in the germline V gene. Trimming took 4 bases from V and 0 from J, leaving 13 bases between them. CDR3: CASSALILSSGNTIYF. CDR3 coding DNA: TGTGCCAGCAGTGCATTAATCCTGAGCTCTGGAAACACCATATATTTT.

CDR3 loop: CASIRAGGHTEAFF. CDR3 nucleotide sequence: TGTGCCAGTATAAGGGCAGGGGGTCACACTGAAGCTTTCTTT. The chain links TRBV19 to TRBJ1-1; 7 bases are shared with TRBD1. V dropped 7 bases and J dropped 3; count of bases not matched to a gene: 8. Germline assignment: CDR1 LNHDA and CDR2 SQIVND (reference sequence). The CDR3 totals 14 residues.